This TCR beta chain was captured by sequencing in a study of preoperative IRX-2 immunotherapy in early breast cancer (dated by TCRdb to the late 2010s). CDR1 and CDR2 are read off the germline V gene as SGDLS and YYNGEE. The CDR3 runs 12 amino acids, cysteine and phenylalanine included. Only the CDR3 DNA stays, 36 bases, in frame from base 1. V is pared back by 5 bases and J by 8 bases, with 11 bases lying between the germline termini. Libraries were prepared through the immunoSEQ multiplex PCR assay. TCRdb retrieved this table from immuneACCESS and kept in-frame rearrangements only. Not all clones are present; in checked studies, unresolved V genes account for under half, and no reason is known for the remainder. This sample is represented by roughly 99,000 clones; roughly 89% of them were singletons. The ten largest clones take up roughly 2% of the sample. To note about this clone: This receptor's antigen is unknown. No base qualities exist here, and no much larger clone lies one base off it.

The treatment or condition label, as the study defines it: preoperative locoregional IRX-2 cytokine immunotherapy. The samples were obtained from a phase Ib study that tested preoperative, locoregional IRX-2 cytokine immunotherapy designed to prime immune responses. Donors were patients with early-stage breast cancer who received IRX-2 before surgery. The rearranged chain carries TRBV9 and TRBJ2-1, with no confidently assigned D gene. This sequence was found in a human donor with breast cancer. The sample consisted of tumor tissue, taken after IRX-2 immunotherapy. The CDR3 corresponds to CASRIMSHEQFF. The bases read TGTGCCAGCAGAATTATGAGCCATGAGCAGTTCTTC.